This TCR beta chain was documented in a study of T-cell memory formation after mild COVID-19 (dated by TCRdb to about 2021). Context from the whole study: TCR sequence clusters from the two donors were found to be largely donor specific. Two young, previously healthy adult volunteers made up the cohort, one male and one female. Longitudinal TCRalpha and TCRbeta repertoire sequencing tracked T-cell clones expanding and contracting after mild COVID-19 in a couple of donors. Summary of the overall study and its limitations: The study included only a couple of mild cases, and larger cohorts that include severe cases with pre-infection samples were judged to be necessary. Whether the second-wave clones peaking on day 37 were SARS-CoV-2 specific was not confirmed. Contracting CD4+ clones appeared mostly in the CM and EM memory subsets, whereas CD8+ clones were enriched in EMRA. The detection of some responding clones in pre-infection memory suggests that pre-existing cross-reactive memory T cells joined the SARS-CoV-2 response. Clones contracting from day 15 to 85 had balanced CD4/CD8 phenotypes, while a second wave expanding from day 15 to 37 was biased towards CD4+.

This sample was sequenced with an Illumina NovaSeq 6000. TCRalpha and TCRbeta cDNA libraries were constructed by 5'RACE with constant-segment primers, with sample barcodes and unique molecular identifiers being introduced. Trizol reagent was used to extract RNA from every sample. Library amplification was performed in two PCR steps, and a second sample barcode and Illumina TruSeq adapters were introduced in the second step. Sequencing of the libraries was done on an Illumina NovaSeq, producing 2 x 150 bp paired-end reads. The study's own analysis went as follows. Demultiplexing of reads and collapsing into UMI-guided consensus sequences were performed with migec v1.2.7. With mixcr v2.1.11, UMI consensuses were aligned to TRA and TRB V and J templates and assembled into clonotypes. Expanded or contracted clonotypes were those called significant by both edgeR and NoisET, with noise models trained on biological replicates. For edgeR calls, the thresholds were a false discovery rate-adjusted p below 0.01 and a log2 fold-change of 1. As an exploratory analysis of dynamics, max-normalized trajectories of the 1000 most abundant clonotypes were examined by PCA with hierarchical clustering. The CD4 or CD8 phenotype of responding clones was assigned using the separately sequenced CD4+ and CD8+ repertoires. TCRdb trimmed public reads at Q25 via fastp, called clones via MiXCR and kept in-frame beta chains. When rows share a CDR3 protein, they turn into one entry using the most common DNA and genes. These V and J calls originate from TCRdb's pipeline instead of the authors' own analysis. The sample table contains approximately 250,000 distinct CDR3 sequences; only one count was recorded for 16% of them. The ten largest clones take up 20% to 25% of the sample.

Ficoll-Paque density gradient centrifugation was the method used to isolate PBMCs. As for this clonotype: What this receptor recognizes is not known. Base qualities are not recorded, but no much larger clone differs from it by a single base.

The CDR3 holds 17 amino acids from the cysteine to the phenylalanine. CDR3 DNA only is kept here, 51 bases in frame from base 1. Here V drops 8 bases and J drops 3 bases, and the junction holds 13 bases not matched to any gene. From the germline V gene (reference sequence), CDR1 is LNHDA and CDR2 is SQIVND. The V and J segments used are TRBV19 and TRBJ2-1, with 10 bases matching TRBD2. Sequenced: PBMCs or a T cell subset sorted from them (not recorded which). This sequence was found in a man aged 18-30 years who had mild COVID-19 (a few samples of this study predate the infection). The sample titles of this study are shuffled in the database, so cell type and time point are left out; the donor was told from shared clones. The CDR3 region reads CASAERGGLYRYNEQFF. The nucleotide sequence reads TGTGCCAGTGCCGAGCGGGGGGGCCTCTACCGCTACAATGAGCAGTTCTTC. The full variable domain, with segments outside the CDR3 supplied by the reference TRBV19 and TRBJ2-1 proteins, appears as DGGITQSPKYLFRKEGQNVTLSCEQNLNHDAMYWYRQDPGQGLRLIYYSQIVNDFQKGDIAEGYSVSREKKESFPLTVTSAQKNPTAFYLCASAERGGLYRYNEQFFGPGTRLTVL.